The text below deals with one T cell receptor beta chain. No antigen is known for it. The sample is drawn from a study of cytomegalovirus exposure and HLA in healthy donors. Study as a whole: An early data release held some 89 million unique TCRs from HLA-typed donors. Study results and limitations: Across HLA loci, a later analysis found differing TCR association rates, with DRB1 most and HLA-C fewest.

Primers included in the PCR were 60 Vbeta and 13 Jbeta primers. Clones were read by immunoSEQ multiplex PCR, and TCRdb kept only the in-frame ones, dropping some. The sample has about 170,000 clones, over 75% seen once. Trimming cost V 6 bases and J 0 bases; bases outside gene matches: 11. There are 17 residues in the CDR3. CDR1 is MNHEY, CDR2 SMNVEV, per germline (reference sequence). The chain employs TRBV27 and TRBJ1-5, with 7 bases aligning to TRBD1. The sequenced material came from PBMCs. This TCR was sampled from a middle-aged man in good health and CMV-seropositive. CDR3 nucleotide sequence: TGTGCCAGCAGCCCAATCGGGACAGCCCCTAGCAATCAGCCCCAGCATTTT. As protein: CASSPIGTAPSNQPQHF.